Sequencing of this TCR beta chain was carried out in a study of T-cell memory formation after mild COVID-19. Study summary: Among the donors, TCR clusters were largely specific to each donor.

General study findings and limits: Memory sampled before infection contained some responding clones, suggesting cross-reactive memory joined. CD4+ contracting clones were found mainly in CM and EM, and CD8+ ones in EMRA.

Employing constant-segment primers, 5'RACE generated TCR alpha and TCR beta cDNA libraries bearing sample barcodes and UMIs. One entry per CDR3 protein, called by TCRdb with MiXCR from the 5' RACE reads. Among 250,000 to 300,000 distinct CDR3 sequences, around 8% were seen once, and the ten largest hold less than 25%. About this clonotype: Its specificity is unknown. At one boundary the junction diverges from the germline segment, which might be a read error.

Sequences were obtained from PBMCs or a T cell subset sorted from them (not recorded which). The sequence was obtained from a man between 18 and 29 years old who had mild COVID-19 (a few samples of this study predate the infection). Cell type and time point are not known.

The CDR3 DNA reads TGTGCCAGCAGCGAAGAGGACAGGCCCAATCAGCCCCAGCATTTT. Translating it yields CASSEEDRPNQPQHF. V and J are TRBV4-2 and TRBJ1-5; TRBD1 agrees at 7 bases. The germline gives CDR1 LGHNA, CDR2 YNFKEQ. The CDR3 contains 15 residues.